The T cell receptor beta chain under discussion was sequenced for a study of technical replicates of blood from a handful of donors (dated 2017 in TCRdb). The library came from the immunoSEQ multiplex PCR assay. This is the immuneACCESS table as TCRdb keeps it, with only in-frame sequences that have V and J called. A part of the clones is gone; compared with another copy, unresolved V genes explain less than half, and the rest is unexplained. The sample table contains 50,000 to 70,000 clones; only one count was recorded for 90% to 95% of them. Approximately 3.9% of the sample is taken by the ten largest. Trimming takes 4 bases off V and 4 bases off J; junction bases not matched to a gene: 1. The CDR3 goes from the cysteine to the phenylalanine over 13 residues. Only the CDR3 DNA stays, 39 bases, in frame from base 1. The CDR1 and CDR2 encoded by the germline V gene are SGHAT and FQNNGV. A note on this clone: Its antigen is unknown. Per-nucleotide qualities are absent, and no much larger clonotype sits a single base away.

The specimen was PBMCs. The receptor comes from a human donor in good health. Some clones in this sample may be carry-over from other donors' samples. The chain uses TRBV11-2 and TRBJ2-7, with 10 bases aligning to TRBD2. CDR3 protein: CASSSSGSYEQYF. The DNA is TGTGCCAGCAGCTCTAGCGGGAGTTACGAGCAGTACTTC.